This T cell receptor beta chain was sequenced in a study of T cell repertoires in cytomegalovirus infection. For the study at large: Public TCR beta signatures marked donors with CMV infection and the matching HLA. Study results and limitations: HLA-C-restricted, CMV-specific TCR beta clonotypes were dominant ex vivo.

Turning to this clonotype: No antigen is known for it.

TCRdb re-called the reads with MiXCR, one entry per CDR3 protein. The table includes more than 400,000 distinct CDR3 sequences, about 30% detected once. Sequenced sample: PBMCs. The source is a human donor in good health (CMV status not recorded). Some clones in this sample may be carry-over from other donors' samples.

As DNA, the CDR3 is TGTGCCAGCAGTCTGGGGGACATCTCCTACGAGCAGTACGTC. Translated: CASSLGDISYEQYV. The chain links TRBV12-3 or TRBV12-4 to TRBJ2-7, with D possibly matching TRBD1 (6 bases). The CDR3 extends over 14 amino acids. Between the trimmed V and J ends, which lost 5 bases and 0 bases, there was a span of 11 bases.